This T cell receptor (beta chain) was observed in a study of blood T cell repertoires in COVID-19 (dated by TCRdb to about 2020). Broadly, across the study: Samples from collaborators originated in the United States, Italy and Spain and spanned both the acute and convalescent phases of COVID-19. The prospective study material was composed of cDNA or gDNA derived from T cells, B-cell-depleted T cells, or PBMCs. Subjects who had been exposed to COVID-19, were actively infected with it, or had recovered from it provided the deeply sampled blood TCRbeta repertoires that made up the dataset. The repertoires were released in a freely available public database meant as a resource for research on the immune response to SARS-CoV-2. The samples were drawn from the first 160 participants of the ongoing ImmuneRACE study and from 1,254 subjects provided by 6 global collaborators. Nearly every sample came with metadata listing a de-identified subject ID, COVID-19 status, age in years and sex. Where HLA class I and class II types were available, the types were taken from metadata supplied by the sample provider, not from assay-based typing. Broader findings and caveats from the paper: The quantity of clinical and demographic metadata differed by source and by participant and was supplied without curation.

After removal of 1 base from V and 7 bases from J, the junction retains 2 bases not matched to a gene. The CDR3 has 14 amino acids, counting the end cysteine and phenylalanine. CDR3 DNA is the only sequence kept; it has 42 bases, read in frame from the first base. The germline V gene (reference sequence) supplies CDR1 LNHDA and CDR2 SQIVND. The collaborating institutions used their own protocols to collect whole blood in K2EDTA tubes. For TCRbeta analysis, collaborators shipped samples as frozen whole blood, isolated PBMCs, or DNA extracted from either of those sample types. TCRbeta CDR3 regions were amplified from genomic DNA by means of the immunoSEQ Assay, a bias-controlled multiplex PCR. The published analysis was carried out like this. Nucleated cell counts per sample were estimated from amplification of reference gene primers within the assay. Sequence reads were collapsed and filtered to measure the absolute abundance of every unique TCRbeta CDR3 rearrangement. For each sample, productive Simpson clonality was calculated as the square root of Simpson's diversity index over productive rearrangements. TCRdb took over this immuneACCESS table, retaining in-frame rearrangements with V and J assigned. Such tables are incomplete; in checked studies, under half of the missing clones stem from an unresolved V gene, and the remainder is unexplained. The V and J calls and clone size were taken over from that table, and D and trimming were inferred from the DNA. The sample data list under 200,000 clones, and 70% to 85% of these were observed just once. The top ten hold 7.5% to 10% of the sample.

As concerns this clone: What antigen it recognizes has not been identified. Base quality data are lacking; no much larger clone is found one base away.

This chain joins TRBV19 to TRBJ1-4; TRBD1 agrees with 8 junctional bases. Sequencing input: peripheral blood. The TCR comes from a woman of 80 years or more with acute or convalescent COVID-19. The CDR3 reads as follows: CASSIARGREKLFF. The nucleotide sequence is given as TGTGCCAGTAGTATAGCCAGGGGGCGTGAAAAACTGTTTTTT.